These 12 T cell receptor beta chains share one sample of origin, sequenced in a study of blood T cell repertoires in COVID-19. Libraries were prepared by immunoSEQ multiplex PCR; TCRdb keeps only in-frame clonotypes and omits some of them. In the table there are about 250,000 clones, 70% to 85% of which are singletons. Source material: peripheral blood. These receptor sequences come from a man older than 75 with acute or convalescent COVID-19.

This chain uses TRBV5-1 with TRBJ1-1, with 8 positions matching TRBD1. The CDR3 is 14 residues long. Trimming cost V 3 bases and J 3 bases; bases outside gene matches: 4. Germline values: CDR1 SGHRS, CDR2 YFSETQ. CDR3 bases: TGCGCCAGCAGCTCGGGACAGGCGGACACTGAAGCTTTCTTT. This translates into CASSSGQADTEAFF.

The chain recombines TRBV18 with TRBJ2-7; TRBD1 agrees at 7 bases. V lost 6 bases and J lost 5; bases outside the gene matches: 4. From germline, CDR1 is KGHSH and CDR2 LQKENI. The CDR3 spans 12 residues. The CDR3 DNA reads TGTGCCAGCTCCACAGGGGTCCACGAGCAGTACTTC. This sequence encodes CASSTGVHEQYF.

The V call is TRBV7-9, the J call TRBJ2-4; 9 bases line up with TRBD2. V gave up 6 bases and J gave up 3 bases; unmatched junction bases: 6. The CDR3 runs 15 residues. Germline V CDR1 and CDR2: SEHNR, FQNEAQ (reference sequence). DNA of the CDR3: TGTGCCAGCAGTGTTAGCGGGGGTGGCAAAAACATTCAGTACTTC. This codes for CASSVSGGGKNIQYF.

The rearrangement uses TRBV24-1 and TRBJ2-3; TRBD2 aligns across 7 bases. The CDR3 loop spans 13 amino acids. In germline, CDR1 is KGHDR, CDR2 SFDVKD. With V trimmed by 7 bases and J by 9 bases, 9 bases remained unmatched. CDR3 region: CATSIPGGGTQYF. The DNA for the CDR3 is TGTGCCACCAGCATACCGGGGGGTGGAACGCAGTATTTT.

The chain couples TRBV6-5 to TRBJ2-2, with D maybe TRBD2 (6 bases). V was pared by 2 bases and J by 7 bases, with 11 bases between. Germline assignment: CDR1 MNHEY and CDR2 SVGAGI. The CDR3 length is 14 residues. The chain's CDR3 is CASSYGGRIGELFF. DNA for the CDR3: TGTGCCAGCAGTTACGGGGGGAGGATCGGGGAGCTGTTTTTT.

The chain links TRBV6-6 to TRBJ2-7, with 10 bases matching TRBD1. The germline gives CDR1 MNHNY, CDR2 SVGAGI (reference sequence). The CDR3 consists of 15 residues. V was clipped by 8 bases and J by 2 bases; unmatched bases: 9. In DNA form, the CDR3 reads TGTGCCAGCTTCCGGGACAGGGGCATAACCTACGAGCAGTACTTC. This translates into CASFRDRGITYEQYF.

Note on this clone: Other DNA variants within this sample encode the same CDR3. The chain uses TRBV5-1 and TRBJ2-7; D may be TRBD1 (5 bases). This CDR3 is 14 amino acids long. Germline CDR1 is SGHRS and CDR2 is YFSETQ. The V gene lost 0 bases and the J gene lost 1 base, with 8 bases spanning the gap. As DNA, the CDR3 is TGCGCCAGCAGCTTGGAAGGGGCATCCTACGAGCAGTACTTC. Protein product: CASSLEGASYEQYF.

This clone has only a few counts. The gene calls are TRBV23-1 and TRBJ1-3; weak D call: TRBD1 (6 bases). Being an ORF, TRBV23-1 has a function that is uncertain. The CDR3 sequence is 16 residues long. Trimming pared 4 bases from V and 0 bases from J, leaving 13 bases between. The CDR3 reads CASSPCGGFSGNTIYF. For the CDR3, the DNA is TGCGCCAGCAGTCCCTGTGGGGGCTTCTCTGGAAACACCATATATTTT.

The chain employs TRBV5-1 and TRBJ1-5; 9 nucleotides align to TRBD1. Germline values: CDR1 SGHRS, CDR2 YFSETQ. J gave up 11 bases and V 4 bases, and 7 bases lay outside the gene matches. The CDR3 runs 13 residues. CDR3 DNA: TGCGCCAGCAGCGCCGGGACAGGGTCCGCCCAGCATTTT. It is translated as CASSAGTGSAQHF.

V gene TRBV7-2 combines with J gene TRBJ2-3, with D unresolved. From germline, CDR1 is SGHTA and CDR2 FQGNSA. V was trimmed by 3 bases and J by 2 bases, leaving 3 bases between them. This CDR3 contains 12 residues. CDR3 region: CASSFYTDTQYF. Written as DNA, the CDR3 is TGTGCCAGCAGCTTTTACACAGATACGCAGTATTTT.

This chain connects TRBV7-9 to TRBJ1-4, with D possibly being TRBD1 (6 bases). The CDR3 covers 14 residues. Looked up from germline, CDR1 is SEHNR and CDR2 is FQNEAQ (reference sequence). V lost 5 bases and J lost 8, with 15 bases in between. CDR3 DNA sequence: TGTGCCAGCAGCCCCGGGACAAAGCCCGAAAAACTGTTTTTT. It codes for CASSPGTKPEKLFF. Drawing the rest from reference TRBV7-9 and TRBJ1-4, the complete variable domain is DTGVSQNPRHKITKRGQNVTFRCDPISEHNRLYWYRQTLGQGPEFLTYFQNEAQLEKSRLLSDRFSAERPKGSFSTLEIQRTEQGDSAMYLCASSPGTKPEKLFFGSGTQLSVL.

This clone was counted a few times. The rearrangement uses TRBV5-1 and TRBJ1-5; D is possibly TRBD1 (5 bases). V lost 4 bases, J lost 3 bases, and 11 bases lay in between. Germline values: CDR1 SGHRS, CDR2 YFSETQ. The CDR3 spans 14 residues. In DNA form, the CDR3 reads TGCGCCAGCAGCCCAGGGCAGACCAATCAGCCCCAGCATTTT. It yields the protein CASSPGQTNQPQHF.